This T cell receptor beta chain was recovered during a study of cytotoxic CD8 clonotypes in ibrutinib-treated CLL. Study-level findings and limits: At ibrutinib response, clonality increased, and at progression it declined back toward baseline. At the start, clonality exceeded age-matched healthy donors and followed circulating CD8+ T-cell counts.

A 1 in 200,000 to 1 in 1 million T cell depth was the sequencing target. Clones were sequenced by immunoSEQ multiplex PCR, and TCRdb holds only the in-frame ones, with some missing. This sample has 130,000 to 150,000 clones; 75% to 85% occur once, and the top ten carry more than 10%. The CDR3 runs 14 residues. CDR1 is KGHSY, CDR2 FQNENV, per germline. Trimming shortened V by 2 bases and J by 9 bases, and 14 bases separated the two germline ends. In regard to this clone: The antigen remains unidentified.

The source of this sequence is a human donor with chronic lymphocytic leukemia. Sequencing used PBMCs, obtained after 12 months of ibrutinib treatment. V gene TRBV16 combines with J gene TRBJ1-5; D perhaps matches TRBD1 (5 bases). CDR3 sequence: CASSQQGTSGPQHF. CDR3 DNA: TGTGCCAGCAGCCAACAAGGGACCTCGGGGCCCCAGCATTTT.